This TCR beta chain comes out of a study of identical twins. TCRdb itself ran the 5' RACE reads through MiXCR, one entry per CDR3 protein. The table lists approximately 230,000 distinct CDR3 sequences, 5.5% to 7.5% of them singletons, with roughly 15% in the top ten. This CDR3 has 14 amino acids. Germline lookup yields CDR1 LNHNV and CDR2 YYDKDF (reference sequence). V was pared by 4 bases and J by 3 bases, with 12 bases between. The table lists this clonotype with a few counts. The data were also submitted as part of a second study, on T cells expressing NK-cell markers.

Sequencing was done on a sample of CD8+ T cells sorted from blood. The TCR originated in a woman under 30 in good health. This rearrangement joins TRBV15 to TRBJ1-1, with D possibly matching TRBD1 (5 bases). The CDR3 loop reads CATSILTADTEAFF. The DNA of the CDR3 is TGTGCCACCAGCATCTTGACAGCCGACACTGAAGCTTTCTTT.